The T cell receptor (beta chain) under discussion was sequenced for a study of blood T cell repertoires in COVID-19. Study overall: Acute and convalescent COVID-19 specimens originated in the United States, Italy and Spain. T cells, B-cell-depleted T cells, or PBMCs supplied cDNA or gDNA.

How the authors handled the data: Amplification from reference gene primers served as the basis for estimated nucleated cell counts. Profiling relied on immunoSEQ multiplex PCR, and the TCRdb table lists in-frame clones only, not all of them. V, J and clone size were drawn from that table, and D and trimming were deduced from the DNA. The table records fewer than 250,000 clones, 83% of them present only once. Trimming pared 6 bases from V and 7 bases from J, leaving 13 bases between. The CDR3 has 13 residues. Germline CDR1 MNHEY, CDR2 SVGEGT. Only one count was recorded for this clone. Sequencing was carried out using peripheral blood. This clonotype originated in a middle-aged woman with active or convalescent COVID-19. The J gene is TRBJ2-1, the V gene TRBV6-2 or TRBV6-3; D is ambiguous. CDR3 bases: TGTGCCAGCAGCCTCGTCTCCACAAATGAGCAGTTCTTC. It encodes CASSLVSTNEQFF.